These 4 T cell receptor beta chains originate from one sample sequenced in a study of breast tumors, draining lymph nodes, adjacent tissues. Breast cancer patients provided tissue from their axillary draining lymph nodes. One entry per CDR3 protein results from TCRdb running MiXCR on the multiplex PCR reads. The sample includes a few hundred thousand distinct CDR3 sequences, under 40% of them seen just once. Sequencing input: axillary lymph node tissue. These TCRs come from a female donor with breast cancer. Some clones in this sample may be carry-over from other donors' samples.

The CDR3 bases are TGTGCCAGCCGAACTTCATTGGGACCGACGAACACTGAAGCTTTCTTT. Amino acids: CASRTSLGPTNTEAFF. The chain uses TRBV19 and TRBJ1-1, with D tentatively TRBD1 (5 bases). Germline V gives CDR1 LNHDA, CDR2 SQIVND (reference sequence). Trimming cost V 9 bases and J 1 base, with 21 bases left between them. This CDR3 is 16 amino acids long.

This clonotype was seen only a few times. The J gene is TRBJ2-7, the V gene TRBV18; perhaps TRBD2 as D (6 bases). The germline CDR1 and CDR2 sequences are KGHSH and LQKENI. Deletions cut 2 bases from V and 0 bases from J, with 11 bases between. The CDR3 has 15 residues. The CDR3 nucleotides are TGTGCCAGCTCACCAGAGGGACTTCTCTCCTACGAGCAGTACTTC. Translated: CASSPEGLLSYEQYF.

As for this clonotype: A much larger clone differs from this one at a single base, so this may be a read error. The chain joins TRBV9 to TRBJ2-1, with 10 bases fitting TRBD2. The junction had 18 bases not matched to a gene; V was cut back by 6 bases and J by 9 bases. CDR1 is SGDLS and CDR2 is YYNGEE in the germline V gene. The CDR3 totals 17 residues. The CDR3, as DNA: TGTGCCAGCACCGAGACGGGCGGGGCTAGCGGGAGAGCTGAGCAGTTCTTC. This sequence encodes CASTETGGASGRAEQFF.

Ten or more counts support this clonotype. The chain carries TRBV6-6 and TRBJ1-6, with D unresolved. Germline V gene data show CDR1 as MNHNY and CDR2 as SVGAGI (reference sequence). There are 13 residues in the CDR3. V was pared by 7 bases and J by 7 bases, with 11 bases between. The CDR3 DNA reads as TGTGCCAGCATTGACGGAAAGAATTCACCCCTCCACTTT. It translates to CASIDGKNSPLHF.